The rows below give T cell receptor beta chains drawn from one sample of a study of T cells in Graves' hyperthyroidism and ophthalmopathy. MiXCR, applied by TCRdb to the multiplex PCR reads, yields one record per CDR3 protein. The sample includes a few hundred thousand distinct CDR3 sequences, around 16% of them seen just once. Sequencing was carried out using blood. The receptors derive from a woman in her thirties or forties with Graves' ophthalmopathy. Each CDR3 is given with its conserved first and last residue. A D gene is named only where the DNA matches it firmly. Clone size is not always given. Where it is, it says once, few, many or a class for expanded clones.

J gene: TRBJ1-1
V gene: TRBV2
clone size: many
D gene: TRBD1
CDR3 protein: CASRTPRGRFEAFF
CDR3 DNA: TGTGCCAGCAGGACCCCCAGGGGGCGATTTGAAGCTTTCTTT

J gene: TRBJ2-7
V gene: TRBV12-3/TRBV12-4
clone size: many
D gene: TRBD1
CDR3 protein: CASTKQGIYSYEQYF
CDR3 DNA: TGTGCCAGCACCAAACAGGGGATATACTCCTACGAGCAGTACTTC

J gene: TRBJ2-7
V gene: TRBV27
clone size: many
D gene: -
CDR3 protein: CASSLIGGYEQYF
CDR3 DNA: TGTGCCAGCAGTTTAATAGGGGGCTACGAGCAGTACTTC

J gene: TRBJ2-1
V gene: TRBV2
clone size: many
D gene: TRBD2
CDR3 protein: CASSEETSYEQFF
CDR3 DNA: TGTGCCAGCAGTGAAGAGACTAGCTATGAGCAGTTCTTC

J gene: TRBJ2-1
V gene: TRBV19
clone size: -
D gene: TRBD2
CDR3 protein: CASSIVAGHYNEQFF
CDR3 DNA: TGTGCCAGTAGTATTGTAGCGGGACACTACAATGAGCAGTTCTTC

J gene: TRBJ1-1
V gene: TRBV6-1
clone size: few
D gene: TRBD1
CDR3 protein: CASTTGFGNTEAFF
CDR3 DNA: TGTGCCAGCACGACAGGGTTCGGGAACACTGAAGCTTTCTTT

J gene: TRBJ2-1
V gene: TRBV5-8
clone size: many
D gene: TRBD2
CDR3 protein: CASSLLLAGGSLYEQFF
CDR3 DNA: TGTGCCAGCAGCTTGCTTCTAGCGGGAGGGAGTCTCTATGAGCAGTTCTTC

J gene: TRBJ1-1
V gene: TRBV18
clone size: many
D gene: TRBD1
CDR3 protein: CASSLDRAEAFF
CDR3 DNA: TGTGCCAGCTCACTAGACAGGGCTGAAGCTTTCTTT

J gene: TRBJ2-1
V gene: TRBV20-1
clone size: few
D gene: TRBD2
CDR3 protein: CSAPPSGSGAQDEQFF
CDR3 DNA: TGCAGTGCTCCACCTAGCGGGAGTGGGGCTCAGGATGAGCAGTTCTTC

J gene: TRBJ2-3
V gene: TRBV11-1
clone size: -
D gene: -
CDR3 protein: CASSLGGRPTDTQYF
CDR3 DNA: TGTGCCAGCAGCTTAGGGGGGCGGCCCACGGATACGCAGTATTTT

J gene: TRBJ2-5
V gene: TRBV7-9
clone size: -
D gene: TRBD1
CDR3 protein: CASRGGLAKTQYF
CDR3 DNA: TGTGCCAGCAGAGGGGGCCTGGCAAAGACCCAGTACTTC

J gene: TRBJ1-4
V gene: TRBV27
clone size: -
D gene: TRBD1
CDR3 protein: CASSPTGGEEKLFF
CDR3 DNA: TGTGCCAGCAGTCCTACAGGGGGGGAGGAAAAACTGTTTTTT

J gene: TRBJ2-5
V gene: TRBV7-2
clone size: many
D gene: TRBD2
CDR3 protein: CASTRFAGEETQYF
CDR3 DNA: TGTGCCAGCACCCGTTTCGCGGGGGAAGAGACCCAGTACTTC

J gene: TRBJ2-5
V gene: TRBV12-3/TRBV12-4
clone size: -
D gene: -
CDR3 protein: CASSSPGLGETQYF
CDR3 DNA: TGTGCCAGCAGTTCCCCGGGCCTAGGGGAGACCCAGTACTTC

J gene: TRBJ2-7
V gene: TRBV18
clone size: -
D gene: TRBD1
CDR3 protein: CASSPMDRRPYEQYF
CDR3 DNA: TGTGCCAGCTCACCGATGGACAGGAGACCCTACGAGCAGTACTTC

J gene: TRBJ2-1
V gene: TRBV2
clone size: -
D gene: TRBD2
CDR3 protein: CASSEKEGTSGEMYNEQFF
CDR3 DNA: TGTGCCAGCAGTGAAAAGGAGGGGACTAGCGGGGAAATGTACAATGAGCAGTTCTTC

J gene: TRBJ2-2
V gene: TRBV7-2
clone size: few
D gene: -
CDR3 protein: CASSLTPGVTGELFF
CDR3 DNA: TGTGCCAGCAGCTTAACCCCAGGGGTCACCGGGGAGCTGTTTTTT